The T cell receptor (beta chain) described here comes from a study of metastatic and nonmetastatic thyroid tumors. MiXCR reprocessed the PCR reads for TCRdb. The sample lists 35,000 to 55,000 clones, 24% occurring once. Not a single patient had been given any form of treatment at any point before undergoing thyroid surgery. The sample comprised blood. The clonotype originates from a male donor with papillary thyroid cancer or a benign thyroid nodule (not recorded which). Some clones in this sample may be carry-over from other donors' samples.

The CDR3 DNA reads as TGTGCCAGCAGCGTAGCGGGGGATGGCCGGCTTACACCCCTCCACTTT. Translated: CASSVAGDGRLTPLHF. The genes are TRBV9 and TRBJ1-6, with D possibly matching TRBD1 (5 bases). Per germline, CDR1 SGDLS and CDR2 YYNGEE. Trimming took off 0 bases at V and 11 bases at J, with 18 bases between the two ends. This CDR3 comprises 16 residues.